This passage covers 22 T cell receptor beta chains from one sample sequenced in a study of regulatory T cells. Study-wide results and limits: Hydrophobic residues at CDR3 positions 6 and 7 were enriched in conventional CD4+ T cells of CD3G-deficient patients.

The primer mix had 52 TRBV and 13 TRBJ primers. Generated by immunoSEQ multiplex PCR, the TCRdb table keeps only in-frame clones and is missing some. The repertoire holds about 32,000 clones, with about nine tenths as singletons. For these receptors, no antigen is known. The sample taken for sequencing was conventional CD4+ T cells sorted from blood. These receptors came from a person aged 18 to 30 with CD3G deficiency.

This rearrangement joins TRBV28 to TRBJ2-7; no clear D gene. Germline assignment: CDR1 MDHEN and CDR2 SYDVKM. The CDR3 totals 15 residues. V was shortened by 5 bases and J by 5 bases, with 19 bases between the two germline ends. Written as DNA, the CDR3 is TGTGCCAGCAGTCCCCAACATCCCCAGGTCCACGAGCAGTACTTC. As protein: CASSPQHPQVHEQYF.

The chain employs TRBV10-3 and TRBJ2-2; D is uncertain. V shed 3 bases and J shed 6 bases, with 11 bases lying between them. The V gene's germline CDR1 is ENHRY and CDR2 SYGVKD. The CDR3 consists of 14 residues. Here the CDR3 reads CAISERAGAGELFF. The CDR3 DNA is TGTGCCATCAGTGAAAGGGCAGGTGCCGGGGAGCTGTTTTTT.

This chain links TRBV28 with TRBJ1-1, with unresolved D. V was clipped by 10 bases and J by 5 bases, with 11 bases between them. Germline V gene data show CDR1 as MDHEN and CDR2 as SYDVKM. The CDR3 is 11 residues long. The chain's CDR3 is CAIGGRTEAFF. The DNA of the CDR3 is TGTGCCATCGGAGGAAGGACTGAAGCTTTCTTT.

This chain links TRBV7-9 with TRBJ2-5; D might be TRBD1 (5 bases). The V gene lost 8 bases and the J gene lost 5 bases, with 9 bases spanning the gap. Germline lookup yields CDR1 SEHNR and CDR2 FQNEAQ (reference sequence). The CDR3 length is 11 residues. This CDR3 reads CASQGGETQYF. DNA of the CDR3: TGTGCCAGCCAGGGTGGGGAGACCCAGTACTTC. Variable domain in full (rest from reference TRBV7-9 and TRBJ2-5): DTGVSQNPRHKITKRGQNVTFRCDPISEHNRLYWYRQTLGQGPEFLTYFQNEAQLEKSRLLSDRFSAERPKGSFSTLEIQRTEQGDSAMYLCASQGGETQYFGPGTRLLVL.

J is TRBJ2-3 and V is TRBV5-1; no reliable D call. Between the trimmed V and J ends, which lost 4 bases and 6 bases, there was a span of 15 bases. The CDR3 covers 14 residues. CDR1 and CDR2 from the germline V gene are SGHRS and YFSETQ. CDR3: CASSAGLAGDTQYF. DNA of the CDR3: TGCGCCAGCAGCGCCGGCCTCGCAGGTGATACGCAGTATTTT.

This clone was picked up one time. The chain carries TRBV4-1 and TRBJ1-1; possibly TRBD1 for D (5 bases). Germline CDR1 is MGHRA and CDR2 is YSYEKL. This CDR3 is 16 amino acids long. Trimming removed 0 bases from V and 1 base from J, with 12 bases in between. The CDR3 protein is CASSQDRSGGNTEAFF. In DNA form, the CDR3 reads TGCGCCAGCAGCCAAGATCGGTCGGGGGGGAACACTGAAGCTTTCTTT.

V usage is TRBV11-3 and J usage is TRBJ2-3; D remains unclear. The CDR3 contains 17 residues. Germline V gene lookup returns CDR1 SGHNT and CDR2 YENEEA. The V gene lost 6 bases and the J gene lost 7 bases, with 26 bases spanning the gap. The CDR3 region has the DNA TGTGCCAGCAGTAATCTGCCTCGGGTTCTAGTCCTATATACGCAGTATTTT. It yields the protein CASSNLPRVLVLYTQYF.

In nucleotides, the CDR3 is TGTGCCAGCAGTCTCAGCGGGCCAGCGAGTGAGCAGTTCTTC. This translates into CASSLSGPASEQFF. This chain uses TRBV6-6 with TRBJ2-1; the D gene is possibly TRBD2 (6 bases). Trimming took 5 bases from V and 9 from J, leaving 17 bases between them. Germline V gene lookup returns CDR1 MNHNY and CDR2 SVGAGI (reference sequence). This CDR3 has 14 amino acids.

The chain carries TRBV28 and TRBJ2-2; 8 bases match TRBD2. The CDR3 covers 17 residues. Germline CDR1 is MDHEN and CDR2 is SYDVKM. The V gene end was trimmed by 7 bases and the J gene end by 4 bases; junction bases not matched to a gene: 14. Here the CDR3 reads CASTPASGSSGTGELFF. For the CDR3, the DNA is TGTGCCAGCACCCCCGCCAGCGGGAGTTCGGGCACCGGGGAGCTGTTTTTT.

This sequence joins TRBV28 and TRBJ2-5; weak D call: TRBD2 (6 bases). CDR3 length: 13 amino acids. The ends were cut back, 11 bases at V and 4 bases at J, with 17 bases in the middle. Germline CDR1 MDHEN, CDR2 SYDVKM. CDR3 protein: CASRAGLSETQYF. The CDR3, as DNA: TGTGCCTCCCGGGCGGGACTGTCAGAGACCCAGTACTTC.

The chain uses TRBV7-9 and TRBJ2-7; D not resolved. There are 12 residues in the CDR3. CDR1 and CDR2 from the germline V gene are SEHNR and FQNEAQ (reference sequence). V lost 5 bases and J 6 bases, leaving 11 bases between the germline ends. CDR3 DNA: TGTGCCAGCAGCCTCAGGTCGGGCGAGCAGTACTTC. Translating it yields CASSLRSGEQYF. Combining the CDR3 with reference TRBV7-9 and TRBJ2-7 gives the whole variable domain DTGVSQNPRHKITKRGQNVTFRCDPISEHNRLYWYRQTLGQGPEFLTYFQNEAQLEKSRLLSDRFSAERPKGSFSTLEIQRTEQGDSAMYLCASSLRSGEQYFGPGTRLTVT.

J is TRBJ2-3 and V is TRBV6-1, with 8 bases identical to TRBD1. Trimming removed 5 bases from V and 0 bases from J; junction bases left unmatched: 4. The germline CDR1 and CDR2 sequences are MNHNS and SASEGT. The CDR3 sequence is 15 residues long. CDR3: CASSTRQGSTDTQYF. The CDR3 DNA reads TGTGCCAGCAGTACTCGACAGGGGAGCACAGATACGCAGTATTTT.

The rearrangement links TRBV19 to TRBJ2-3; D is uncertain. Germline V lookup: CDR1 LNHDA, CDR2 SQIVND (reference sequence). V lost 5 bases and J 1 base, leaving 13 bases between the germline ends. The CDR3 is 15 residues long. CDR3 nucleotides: TGTGCCAGTAGTCGAGGAGAGGTCGGCACAGATACGCAGTATTTT. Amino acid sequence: CASSRGEVGTDTQYF.

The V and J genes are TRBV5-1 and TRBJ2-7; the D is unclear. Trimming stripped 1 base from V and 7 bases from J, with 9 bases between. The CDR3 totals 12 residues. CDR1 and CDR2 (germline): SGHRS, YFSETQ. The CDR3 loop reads CASSLLGQEQYF. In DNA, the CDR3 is TGCGCCAGCAGCTTGTTAGGGCAGGAGCAGTACTTC.

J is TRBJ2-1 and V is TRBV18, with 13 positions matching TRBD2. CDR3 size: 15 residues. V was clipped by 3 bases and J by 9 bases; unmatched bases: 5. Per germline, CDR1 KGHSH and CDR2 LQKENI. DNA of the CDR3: TGTGCCAGCTCACCCCCGGGACTAGCGGGGCTTGAGCAGTTCTTC. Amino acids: CASSPPGLAGLEQFF.

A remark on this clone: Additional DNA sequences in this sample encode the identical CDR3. CDR3 amino acids: CASRRGSPYEQYF. In DNA, the CDR3 is TGTGCCAGCAGAAGAGGGTCCCCCTACGAGCAGTACTTC. The genes are TRBV6-1 and TRBJ2-7; the D gene is possibly TRBD2 (5 bases). Trimming shortened V by 6 bases and J by 2 bases, and 11 bases separated the two germline ends. Germline V CDR1 and CDR2: MNHNS, SASEGT. CDR3 length: 13 amino acids.

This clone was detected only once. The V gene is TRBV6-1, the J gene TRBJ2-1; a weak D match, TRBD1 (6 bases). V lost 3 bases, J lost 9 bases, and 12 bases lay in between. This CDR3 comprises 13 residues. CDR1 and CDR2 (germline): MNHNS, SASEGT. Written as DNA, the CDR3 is TGTGCCAGCAGTGATACAGGGCCCGGTGAGCAGTTCTTC. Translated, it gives CASSDTGPGEQFF.

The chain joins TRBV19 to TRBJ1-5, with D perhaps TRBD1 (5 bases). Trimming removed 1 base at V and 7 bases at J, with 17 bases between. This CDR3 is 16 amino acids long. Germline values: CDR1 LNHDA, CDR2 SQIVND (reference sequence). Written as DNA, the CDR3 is TGTGCCAGTAGTATAGGAGGTTGGTCTCAGGGCCAGCCCCAGCATTTT. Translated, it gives CASSIGGWSQGQPQHF.

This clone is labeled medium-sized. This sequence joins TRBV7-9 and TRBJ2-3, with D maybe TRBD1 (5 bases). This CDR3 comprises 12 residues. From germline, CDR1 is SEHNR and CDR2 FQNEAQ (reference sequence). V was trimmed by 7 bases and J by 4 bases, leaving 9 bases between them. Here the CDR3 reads CASTVGADTQYF. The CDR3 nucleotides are TGTGCCAGCACCGTAGGGGCAGATACGCAGTATTTT.

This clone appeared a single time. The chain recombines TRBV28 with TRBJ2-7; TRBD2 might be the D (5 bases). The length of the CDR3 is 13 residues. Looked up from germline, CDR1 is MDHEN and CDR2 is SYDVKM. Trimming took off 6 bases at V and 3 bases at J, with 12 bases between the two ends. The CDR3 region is CASRAGGFYEQYF. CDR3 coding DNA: TGTGCCAGCAGGGCGGGTGGGTTCTACGAGCAGTACTTC. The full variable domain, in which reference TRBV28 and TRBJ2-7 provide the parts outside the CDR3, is DVKVTQSSRYLVKRTGEKVFLECVQDMDHENMFWYRQDPGLGLRLIYFSYDVKMKEKGDIPEGYSVSREKKERFSLILESASTNQTSMYLCASRAGGFYEQYFGPGTRLTVT.

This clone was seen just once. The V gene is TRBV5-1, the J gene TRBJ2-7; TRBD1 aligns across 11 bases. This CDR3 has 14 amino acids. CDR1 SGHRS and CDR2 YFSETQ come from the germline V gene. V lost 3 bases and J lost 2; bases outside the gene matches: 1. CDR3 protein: CASSSGQGAYEQYF. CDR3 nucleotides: TGCGCCAGCAGCTCGGGACAGGGGGCCTACGAGCAGTACTTC.

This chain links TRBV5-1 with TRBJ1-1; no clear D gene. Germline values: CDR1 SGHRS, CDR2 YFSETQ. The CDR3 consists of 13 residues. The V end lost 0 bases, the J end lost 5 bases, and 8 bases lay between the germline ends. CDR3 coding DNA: TGCGCCAGCAGCTTGGGGTCACGGACTGAAGCTTTCTTT. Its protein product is CASSLGSRTEAFF.